These T cell receptor beta chains were read from a single sample in a study of spatial heterogeneity in lung cancer. TCRdb re-called the 5' RACE reads through MiXCR, storing one row per CDR3 protein. The sample holds 55,000 to 75,000 distinct CDR3 sequences, 8.4% seen once. Material: PBMCs, obtained at surgery. These receptors all come from a female donor with early-stage non-small cell lung cancer. CDR3s include the opening cysteine and the closing phenylalanine or tryptophan. Fields, in order: J gene, V gene, clone size, D gene, CDR3 DNA, CDR3 protein. A D gene is named only where the DNA matches it firmly. Clone size is shown for a subset of rows, as once, few, many or a class of expanded clone.

TRBJ2-7,TRBV27,.,.,TGTGCCAGCAGTGGGCCCGGGGGGCAGGGGGTTGTCTCTTCCTACGAGCAGTACTTC,CASSGPGGQGVVSSYEQYF
TRBJ1-2,TRBV29-1,few,.,TGCAGCGTTGAGGCGTCCTATGGCTACACCTTC,CSVEASYGYTF
TRBJ1-2,TRBV28,many,.,TGTGCCAGCAGTGTAGGCCTAGGGAGTGGGGGCCAGGAAGGCTACACCTTC,CASSVGLGSGGQEGYTF
TRBJ2-3,TRBV5-1,many,.,TGCGCCAGCAGCTTGGAGGCAGGCAGCACAGATACGCAGTATTTT,CASSLEAGSTDTQYF
TRBJ1-2,TRBV29-1,few,.,TGCAGCGTTGAGTCGGCCTATGGCTACACCTTC,CSVESAYGYTF
TRBJ2-1,TRBV28,many,TRBD1,TGTGCCAGCACCGCGGACAGGGAACACAATGAGCAGTTCTTC,CASTADREHNEQFF
TRBJ2-3,TRBV5-6,.,TRBD2,TGTGCCAGCAGCTTCGGACTAGCGGACACAGATACGCAGTATTTT,CASSFGLADTDTQYF
TRBJ2-2,TRBV20-1,few,.,TGCAGTGCTAGAGGCCGGAGGGAGCTGTTTTTT,CSARGRRELFF
TRBJ1-5,TRBV29-1,many,.,TGCAGCGTAGGTGAAGGGAATCAGCCCCAGCATTTT,CSVGEGNQPQHF
TRBJ2-7,TRBV28,few,.,TGTGCCACCCTGGGGTCCCCACTTCCCGAGCAGTACTTC,CATLGSPLPEQYF
TRBJ2-1,TRBV29-1,.,.,TGCAGCGTCCAAATGTGGAGGAATGAGCAGTTCTTC,CSVQMWRNEQFF
TRBJ1-1,TRBV30,few,.,TGTGCCTGGAGCAGGTGGAGATCTGAAGCTTTCTTT,CAWSRWRSEAFF
TRBJ2-1,TRBV7-6,many,.,TGTGCCAGCAGCTTAGCAGTCAGCAATGAGCAGTTCTTC,CASSLAVSNEQFF
TRBJ1-2,TRBV28,many,TRBD1,TGTGCCAGCAGTACCGGGACAGGGATGATGTATGGCTACACCTTC,CASSTGTGMMYGYTF
TRBJ2-7,TRBV7-9,.,TRBD2,TGTGCCAGCAGCTCGCCGGGACTAGCGGGTTCCTCCTACGAGCAGTACTTC,CASSSPGLAGSSYEQYF
TRBJ2-7,TRBV28,many,TRBD1,TGTGCCAGCAGTTTATTCGGACAGGGGTACTCCTACGAGCAGTACTTC,CASSLFGQGYSYEQYF
TRBJ2-5,TRBV20-1,many,.,TGCAGTGCCAGCGCCGCGGGGCAGTCCCAGTACTTC,CSASAAGQSQYF
TRBJ2-3,TRBV7-2,.,TRBD1,TGTGCCAGCAGCGGCCAGACAGGGGCCGGCACAGATACGCAGTATTTT,CASSGQTGAGTDTQYF
TRBJ1-1,TRBV11-2,many,TRBD1,TGTGCCAGCAGTAGCGTAGGGACAGAGAACACTGAAGCTTTCTTT,CASSSVGTENTEAFF
TRBJ1-2,TRBV19,.,TRBD1,TGTGCCAGTAGTCCCGAGGGACAGGGCTATGGCTACACCTTC,CASSPEGQGYGYTF
TRBJ1-6,TRBV7-9,few,.,TGTGCCAGCAGCCGGGAACGGCTAGGGGCTCGCCACTTT,CASSRERLGARHF
TRBJ1-1,TRBV6-5,many,.,TGTGCCAGCAGTGCCTGGCGAATCCCTGAAGCTTTCTTT,CASSAWRIPEAFF
TRBJ2-7,TRBV2,.,TRBD1,TGTGCCAGCACTTTAAGGACAGGGCCCTCCTACGAGCAGTACTTC,CASTLRTGPSYEQYF
TRBJ2-7,TRBV6-1,many,TRBD2,TGTGCCAGCAGGGGTCGACTAGCGGGATCCTACGAGCAGTACTTC,CASRGRLAGSYEQYF
TRBJ1-2,TRBV12-3/TRBV12-4,many,.,TGTGCCAGCAGCATAGTTCCCCACGGGGGAAACTACTATGGCTACACCTTC,CASSIVPHGGNYYGYTF
TRBJ2-7,TRBV5-1,many,TRBD2,TGCGCCAGCACCATCAGCGGGAGGGCCGGCGAGCAGTACTTC,CASTISGRAGEQYF
TRBJ1-1,TRBV10-2,.,.,TGCGCCAGCAGCGTTGGGGGCGACACTGAAGCTTTCTTT,CASSVGGDTEAFF
TRBJ1-1,TRBV4-1,few,TRBD1,TGCGCCAGCAACGGGGACAGGAACACTGAAGCTTTCTTT,CASNGDRNTEAFF
TRBJ2-2,TRBV7-7,few,TRBD2,TGTGCCAGCAGTCGCGGACTAGCGGGAGGTACCGGGACCGGGGAGCTGTTTTTT,CASSRGLAGGTGTGELFF
TRBJ2-3,TRBV7-3,medium-sized,.,TGTGCCAGCAGCTCCGACCTCGGGACGACGGGCGGAGATACGCAGTATTTT,CASSSDLGTTGGDTQYF
TRBJ2-2,TRBV4-1,.,.,TGCGCCAGCAGTTCCCGGGGAGGTAGCACCGGGGAGCTGTTTTTT,CASSSRGGSTGELFF
TRBJ1-5,TRBV27,.,.,TGTGCCAGCAGAGGGGGGGCATCGGGTCAGCCCCAGCATTTT,CASRGGASGQPQHF
TRBJ1-6,TRBV7-2,.,TRBD1,TGTGCCAGCAGCCTTGACAGGGGTACAGACTCACCCCTCCACTTT,CASSLDRGTDSPLHF
TRBJ1-2,TRBV20-1,few,TRBD1,TGCAGTGCCGTACCGGGACAGGGAGATTCTAGTAACTATGGCTACACCTTC,CSAVPGQGDSSNYGYTF
TRBJ2-6,TRBV5-5,few,.,TGTGCCAGCAGCTTGGTCATGAGTAGCTCTGGGGCCAACGTCCTGACTTTC,CASSLVMSSSGANVLTF
TRBJ2-7,TRBV6-5,many,.,TGTGCCAGCAGTTTCTTCTACGAGCAGTACTTC,CASSFFYEQYF
TRBJ1-5,TRBV5-6,many,.,TGTGCCAGCAGCCCAATGGTAGGGCTGGGCAATCAGCCCCAGCATTTT,CASSPMVGLGNQPQHF
TRBJ1-3,TRBV9,.,.,TGTGCCAGCAGCGTAGGGGGTCCAGGAAACACCATATATTTT,CASSVGGPGNTIYF
TRBJ2-1,TRBV7-2,many,.,TGTGCCAGCAGCCCCCTCGGGGGCAATGAGCAGTTCTTC,CASSPLGGNEQFF
TRBJ2-1,TRBV6-6,many,TRBD1,TGTGCCAGCAGTTCTGGGACAGGGGGCGCTGAGCAGTTCTTC,CASSSGTGGAEQFF
TRBJ2-2,TRBV3-1,many,TRBD1,TGTGCCAGCAGCCAACAGACAGGGTTCACCGGGGAGCTGTTTTTT,CASSQQTGFTGELFF